The 8 T cell receptor beta chains in this list originate from one sample, sequenced in a study of T cell responses to AZD1222 COVID-19 vaccine. The protocol was immunoSEQ multiplex PCR, while the TCRdb copy is restricted to in-frame clones and leaves out a portion. The table has fewer than 120,000 clones, about 85% seen once. Sequences were derived from peripheral blood, sampled on day 0 of AZD1222 vaccination. The source of these receptors is an adult in good health.

The chain joins TRBV6-6 to TRBJ2-7; TRBD1 aligns across 8 bases. Germline CDR1 MNHNY, CDR2 SVGAGI (reference sequence). Unmatched junction bases numbered 8, after V lost 1 base and J lost 6 bases. The length of the CDR3 is 15 residues. The CDR3 region is CASSYLRTGKAEQYF. The DNA of the CDR3 is TGTGCCAGCAGTTACTTAAGGACAGGGAAAGCCGAGCAGTACTTC.

This chain links TRBV5-8 with TRBJ1-2; TRBD1 matches 9 bases. The V gene's germline CDR1 is SGHTS and CDR2 YDEGEE. J was trimmed by 3 bases and V by 5 bases; bases with no gene match: 8. The CDR3 has 15 amino acids. The CDR3 DNA reads TGTGCCAGCAGTTGGGGACAGGGAAGGTACTATGGCTACACCTTC. This codes for CASSWGQGRYYGYTF.

V usage is TRBV10-3 and J usage is TRBJ1-4; D uncertain. The germline gives CDR1 ENHRY, CDR2 SYGVKD. The length of the CDR3 is 13 residues. Deletions cut 6 bases from V and 8 bases from J, with 13 bases between. For the CDR3, the DNA is TGTGCCATCAGGCGCGGGGATGAGGAAAAACTGTTTTTT. Translation gives CAIRRGDEEKLFF.

The rearrangement uses TRBV6-1 and TRBJ1-5; D remains ambiguous. CDR3 length: 17 amino acids. V dropped 3 bases and J dropped 3 bases, with 18 bases sitting between them. Germline CDR1 reads MNHNS; CDR2 reads SASEGT. The CDR3 DNA reads TGTGCCAGCAGTGAGTTTGCAGCCGAAAACTCCAATCAGCCCCAGCATTTT. This translates into CASSEFAAENSNQPQHF.

The CDR3: CSGRVSIADTQYF. In DNA form, the CDR3 reads TGCAGCGGCAGGGTATCGATCGCAGATACGCAGTATTTT. The genes are TRBV29-1 and TRBJ2-3, with D tentatively TRBD1 (5 bases). CDR1 and CDR2 from the germline V gene are SQVTM and ANQGSEA. CDR3 size: 13 residues. V lost 7 bases, J lost 4 bases, and 15 bases lay in between.

The genes are TRBV11-3 and TRBJ2-1, with a possible D match to TRBD1 (5 bases). Germline loops: CDR1 SGHNT, CDR2 YENEEA. Trimming removed 5 bases at V and 2 bases at J, with 13 bases between. The CDR3 contains 15 residues. CDR3 residues: CASSPSVGPYNEQFF. Written as DNA, the CDR3 is TGTGCCAGCAGCCCCTCGGTGGGGCCCTACAATGAGCAGTTCTTC.

This clone was detected only once. The rearrangement joins TRBV7-3 to TRBJ1-1; D unresolved. V lost 3 bases, J lost 1 base, and 9 bases lay in between. The germline V gene has CDR1 SGHTA and CDR2 FQGTGA. The CDR3 runs 14 residues. CDR3 DNA sequence: TGTGCCAGCAGCTTCAGCGCCGGGAACACTGAAGCTTTCTTT. This codes for CASSFSAGNTEAFF. Full variable domain (remainder filled in from reference TRBV7-3 and TRBJ1-1): GAGVSQTPSNKVTEKGKYVELRCDPISGHTALYWYRQSLGQGPEFLIYFQGTGAADDSGLPNDRFFAVRPEGSVSTLKIQRTERGDSAVYLCASSFSAGNTEAFFGQGTRLTVV.

The rearrangement uses TRBV29-1 and TRBJ1-1; D remains unclear. CDR1 and CDR2 (germline): SQVTM, ANQGSEA. Trimming stripped 3 bases from V and 4 bases from J, with 12 bases between. The CDR3 is made up of 13 amino acids. The CDR3 protein is CSVDLQIGTEAFF. CDR3 coding DNA: TGCAGCGTTGACTTACAGATTGGCACTGAAGCTTTCTTT.